These T cell receptor beta chains were read from a single sample in a study of T cell responses to AZD1222 COVID-19 vaccine. Using immunoSEQ multiplex PCR, the repertoire was profiled, and TCRdb retains in-frame clones only, with some absent. Of about 90,000 clones in the sample, around 88% were seen once. Sample: peripheral blood, taken on day 0 of MenACWY control vaccination. These receptors originate from an adult in good health. CDR3s leave out the opening cysteine and the closing phenylalanine or tryptophan. Part of the rows lack a size; the others show once, few, many or a class for expanded clones.

clone_size v_call cdr3_aa
- TRBV5-1 ASSLLGGGDQPQH
- TRBV10-3 AISESEGPLH
- TRBV30 AWRPTALSTDTQY
- TRBV6-5 ASSYHRGNTDTQY
- TRBV6-5 ASSLQGPSQPQH
few TRBV9 ASRAVYEQY
- TRBV5-1 ASSLVDSYTEAF
once TRBV18 ASSPSEGSQNYGYT
- TRBV4-2 ASSLGTSGGQGGELF
- TRBV28 ASRLKGTGHNQPQH
- TRBV5-6 ASSPVGRYGYT
- TRBV4-3 ASSQETPTSGYTDTQY
few TRBV10-3 AIRLGGSANYGYT
- TRBV28 ASILSSGGRETQY
- TRBV25-1 ASSELRGSNYNEQF
- TRBV5-6 ASSLGNTDEQF
- TRBV5-1 ASSLAPEGSTEAF
- TRBV3-1/TRBV3-2 ASSLREANTGELF
- TRBV6-6 ASEGGTPGGANVLT
- TRBV9 ASSGGQGDTEAF
- TRBV6-5 ASTAGVGTEAF
- TRBV5-4 ASSVNRGLGTGELF
- TRBV7-6 ASSLLGGTDTQY
- TRBV19 ASSRQDSNYGYT
- TRBV9 ASSGTSVGPLDTQY
- TRBV27 ASSPRQGANDNSPLH
few TRBV2 ASTVSAATNEKLF
- TRBV5-6 ASSLSQSGSTGELF
few TRBV7-9 ASSLDPTGMNTEAF
- TRBV6-6 ASRGQGARSAGELF
- TRBV12-5 ASGSPRGGVDTQY
- TRBV28 ASSLYDLGAGDSNQPQH
- TRBV4-3 ASSQESNSDYNSPLH
- TRBV5-1 ASSLGGTGDYGYT
once TRBV6-1 ASSKDSIEAF
- TRBV5-5 ASSRGVPGNTEAF
- TRBV28 ASSPSGRMNTEAF
- TRBV5-5 ASSLRAENIQY
- TRBV6-5 ASSYGPTGSPLH
- TRBV5-4 ASSPARHTEAF
- TRBV6-5 ASRPRTGANYGYT
- TRBV28 ASSSTSQGPNYGYT
- TRBV28 ASSLTGQNYGYT
once TRBV30 AWSVNTDQPQH
- TRBV10-3 AISGLAGGYNEQF